This TCR beta chain was captured in a study of T cell repertoires in cytomegalovirus infection. Germline-derived CDR1 and CDR2 are LGHNA and YSLEER. With 0 bases clipped from V and 3 bases from J, the junction kept 12 bases outside the gene matches. The CDR3 is made up of 19 amino acids. TCRdb analysed the reads with MiXCR anew, one entry per CDR3 protein. The sample holds under 150,000 distinct CDR3 sequences, roughly 30% seen once. This clonotype has a handful of counts. The antigen is unknown. The sample was CD8+ T cells from cultured PBMCs, taken from culture after CMV antigen stimulation. The sequence came from a human donor in good health (CMV status not recorded). Some clones in this sample may be carry-over from other donors' samples. J is TRBJ2-7 and V is TRBV4-3; the match to TRBD2 covers 12 bases. CDR3 sequence: CASSQEWSRTSGGLYEQYF. The CDR3 DNA follows: TGCGCCAGCAGCCAAGAGTGGAGCAGAACTAGCGGGGGGCTCTACGAGCAGTACTTC.